A single T cell receptor beta chain is shown here with its context. Its antigen is not known. These data belong to a study of T-cell memory formation after mild COVID-19. Turning to the study itself: There were largely donor-specific TCR clusters.

In TCRdb, the 5' RACE reads were re-called with MiXCR into one record per CDR3 protein. The table records approximately 290,000 distinct CDR3 sequences, less than 9.5% of them present only once. Study-wide results and limits: The study found contracting CD4+ clones mainly in CM and EM and contracting CD8+ clones in EMRA. Later expanders leaned CD4+, whereas day 15 to 85 contracting clones were balanced CD4/CD8.

The CDR3 is 11 amino acids. The V gene lost 2 bases and the J gene lost 3 bases, with 5 bases spanning the gap. CDR1 and CDR2 from the germline V gene are SQVTM and ANQGSEA. The genes are TRBV29-1 and TRBJ2-7, with D unclear. The TCR originated in a man between 18 and 35 years old who had mild COVID-19 (a few samples of this study predate the infection). Cell type and time point are not known. The sample taken for sequencing was PBMCs or a T cell subset sorted from them (not recorded which). The CDR3 DNA reads as TGCAGCGTTGAAAGGGACTACGAGCAGTACTTC. Its translation: CSVERDYEQYF.